The 19 T cell receptor beta chains below come from one sample, sequenced in a study of blood T cells in healthy people across ages. It was with a sample-barcoded 5' primer and a J-beta primer mix that a second PCR of roughly 7 to 12 cycles was run. MiXCR was run by TCRdb on the 5' RACE reads, yielding one entry per CDR3 protein. The sample lists 2 million or so distinct CDR3 sequences, 40% to 55% occurring once. Sequencing input: blood. These TCRs come from a woman aged 40 to 50 in good health.

The chain joins TRBV7-2 to TRBJ2-7; no firm D call. The V end was cut by 1 base, the J end by 2 bases, with 9 bases between. From germline, CDR1 is SGHTA and CDR2 FQGNSA. This CDR3 spans 14 amino acids. In DNA, the CDR3 is TGTGCCAGCAGCTTAGAGGGCAGCCCCTACGAGCAGTACTTC. Protein: CASSLEGSPYEQYF.

This chain joins TRBV5-1 and TRBJ2-5; 9 bases are a match to TRBD2. V lost 3 bases to trimming and J lost 11 bases; unmatched junction nucleotides: 14. CDR3 length equals 15 residues. Germline CDR1 and CDR2: SGHRS and YFSETQ. This CDR3 is CASSWVAGGPNEQYF. The DNA for the CDR3 is TGCGCCAGCAGCTGGGTGGCGGGGGGGCCTAATGAGCAGTACTTC.

The rearrangement uses TRBV2 and TRBJ2-4; TRBD2 matches at 8 bases. The J call may be in error: the DNA end matches TRBJ2-7 better. The germline gives CDR1 SNHLY, CDR2 FYNNEI. CDR3 length: 14 amino acids. This CDR3 reads CASSEEAGGYEQYF. In DNA form, the CDR3 reads TGTGCCAGCAGTGAGGAGGCGGGGGGCTACGAGCAGTACTTC.

This chain uses TRBV28 with TRBJ2-2; the D call may be TRBD1 or TRBD2 (5 bases each). Germline CDR1 is MDHEN and CDR2 is SYDVKM. The CDR3 has 16 residues. V shed 4 bases and J shed 5 bases, with 17 bases lying between them. The CDR3 nucleotides read TGTGCCAGCAGTTCCCCCGGGACCCGTAATACCGGGGAGCTGTTTTTT. It is translated as CASSSPGTRNTGELFF.

This clonotype has more than one count but fewer than ten. V gene TRBV12-3 or TRBV12-4 combines with J gene TRBJ2-7; D is unresolved. The CDR3 length is 12 residues. V was clipped by 3 bases and J by 10 bases, with 13 bases between them. The CDR3 region has the DNA TGTGCCAGCAGTTTCGGATTACCGAGCCAGTACTTC. The encoded protein is CASSFGLPSQYF.

The chain couples TRBV2 to TRBJ1-4; D may be TRBD1 (5 bases). Trimming cost V 6 bases and J 7 bases, with 18 bases left between them. The germline V gene encodes CDR1 SNHLY and CDR2 FYNNEI. The length of the CDR3 is 15 residues. The CDR3 here is CASRLNTGQGEKLFF. The CDR3 DNA reads as TGTGCCAGCAGGCTAAACACGGGCCAGGGTGAAAAACTGTTTTTT.

This clonotype turned up a few times. The V gene is TRBV12-3 or TRBV12-4, the J gene TRBJ1-2, with 7 bases aligning to TRBD1. The J segment lost 2 bases and the V segment lost 5 bases, leaving 5 bases of the junction unmatched. The CDR3 totals 14 residues. CDR3 region: CASSPQTGNYGYTF. The CDR3, as DNA: TGTGCCAGCAGTCCTCAGACAGGGAACTATGGCTACACCTTC.

In its sample, this clonotype was seen once. V is TRBV4-3 and J is TRBJ2-1; D may be TRBD2 (7 bases). The CDR3 is 11 amino acids. Germline V CDR1 and CDR2: LGHNA, YSLEER. V lost 8 bases and J lost 8, with 10 bases in between. The CDR3 protein is CASGGADEQFF. The CDR3 DNA follows: TGCGCCAGCGGGGGGGCTGATGAGCAGTTCTTC.

The chain combines TRBV20-1 with TRBJ1-5; 8 positions agree with TRBD1. The CDR3 runs to 15 residues. Per the germline V gene, CDR1 is DFQATT and CDR2 is SNEGSKA (reference sequence). Trimming took 1 base from V and 2 from J; bases not matched to a gene: 4. DNA for the CDR3: TGCAGTGCTAGAGGCCAGGGACAGGGCAATCAGCCCCAGCATTTT. Residues: CSARGQGQGNQPQHF.

The chain is built from TRBV29-1 and TRBJ1-2; D gene uncertain. Germline V gene lookup returns CDR1 SQVTM and CDR2 ANQGSEA. There are 13 residues in the CDR3. V lost 6 bases, J lost 3 bases, and 14 bases lay in between. CDR3 sequence: CSVLPARDYGYTF. The CDR3 nucleotides read TGCAGCGTCCTTCCTGCGAGGGACTATGGCTACACCTTC.

This chain connects TRBV6-5 to TRBJ2-5, with TRBD2 as a possible D gene (7 bases). Trimming cost V 5 bases and J 4 bases, with 11 bases left between them. The CDR3 spans 13 residues. Germline V gene data show CDR1 as MNHEY and CDR2 as SVGAGI. Here the CDR3 DNA reads TGTGCCAGCAGTACCGGGGGGCCAGAGACCCAGTACTTC. Its protein is CASSTGGPETQYF.

This chain joins TRBV27 and TRBJ1-2; possibly TRBD1 for D (5 bases). The CDR3 has 15 residues. CDR1 MNHEY and CDR2 SMNVEV come from the germline V gene (reference sequence). V was trimmed by 5 bases and J by 4 bases, leaving 17 bases between them. CDR3 sequence: CASSQDGGDFYGYTF. The CDR3 DNA reads as TGTGCCAGCAGTCAGGACGGAGGGGATTTCTATGGCTACACCTTC.

This clonotype showed up just a few times. The chain couples TRBV28 to TRBJ2-5, with 7 bases lining up with TRBD2. Germline values: CDR1 MDHEN, CDR2 SYDVKM. The CDR3 contains 14 residues. With V trimmed by 5 bases and J by 2 bases, 5 bases remained unmatched. Here the CDR3 reads CASSAPGGQETQYF. The DNA for the CDR3 is TGTGCCAGCAGTGCCCCGGGGGGACAAGAGACCCAGTACTTC.

V is TRBV7-2 and J is TRBJ1-3; no reliable D call. The ends were cut back, 5 bases at V and 9 bases at J, with 11 bases in the middle. CDR3 length equals 12 residues. The germline V gene has CDR1 SGHTA and CDR2 FQGNSA. The CDR3 DNA is TGTGCCAGCAGCCTTAAGTATAGCACCATATATTTT. Its protein is CASSLKYSTIYF.

This clonotype was seen a handful of times. V and J are TRBV12-3 or TRBV12-4 and TRBJ2-1, with 8 bases identical to TRBD2. The length of the CDR3 is 11 residues. V lost 8 bases, J lost 6 bases, and 0 bases stayed unmatched. This CDR3 is CASGTSNEQFF. The CDR3 bases are TGTGCCAGCGGGACTAGCAATGAGCAGTTCTTC.

This clonotype was seen a few times. V gene TRBV7-6 combines with J gene TRBJ2-1; no firm D call. V was shortened by 4 bases and J by 3 bases, with 7 bases between the two germline ends. This CDR3 is 13 amino acids long. The germline V gene has CDR1 SGHVS and CDR2 FNYEAQ. The CDR3 nucleotides are TGTGCCAGCAGCTCCGGGCACTACAATGAGCAGTTCTTC. Encoded protein: CASSSGHYNEQFF.

This sequence joins TRBV7-9 and TRBJ1-1; tentatively, D is TRBD1 (6 bases). The CDR3 has 18 amino acids. Trimming took 0 bases from V and 4 from J, leaving 21 bases between them. Germline V gene lookup returns CDR1 SEHNR and CDR2 FQNEAQ (reference sequence). CDR3 sequence: CASSLAGLNGGVGTEAFF. CDR3 DNA: TGTGCCAGCAGCTTAGCTGGTCTAAACGGGGGCGTAGGCACTGAAGCTTTCTTT.

This clonotype was observed a handful of times. V usage is TRBV7-9 and J usage is TRBJ2-5; 12 nucleotides align to TRBD2. The CDR3 totals 15 residues. Germline values: CDR1 SEHNR, CDR2 FQNEAQ (reference sequence). Trimming took 5 bases from V and 4 from J; bases not matched to a gene: 5. The CDR3 nucleotides are TGTGCCAGCAGCGATCTGACTAGCGGGGGAGAGACCCAGTACTTC. It specifies CASSDLTSGGETQYF.

The rearrangement uses TRBV6-2 or TRBV6-3 and TRBJ2-1; D possibly corresponds to TRBD1 (7 bases). The CDR3 loop spans 13 amino acids. V lost 7 bases and J lost 6, with 13 bases in between. Germline assignment: CDR1 MNHEY and CDR2 SVGEGT. CDR3 sequence (DNA): TGTGCCAGCAAGAGACAGGGACTCAATGAGCAGTTCTTC. The encoded protein is CASKRQGLNEQFF.